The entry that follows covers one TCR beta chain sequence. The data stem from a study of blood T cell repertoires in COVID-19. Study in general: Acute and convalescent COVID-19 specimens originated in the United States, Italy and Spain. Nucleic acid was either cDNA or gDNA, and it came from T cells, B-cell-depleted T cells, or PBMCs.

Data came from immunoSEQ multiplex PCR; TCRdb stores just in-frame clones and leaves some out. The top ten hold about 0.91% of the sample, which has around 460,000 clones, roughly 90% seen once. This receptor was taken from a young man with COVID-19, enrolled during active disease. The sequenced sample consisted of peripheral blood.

Here the CDR3 reads CASSLVLTGELFF. In DNA, the CDR3 is TGTGCCAGCAGCTTAGTACTCACCGGGGAGCTGTTTTTT. The rearrangement links TRBV7-6 to TRBJ2-2, with D unresolved. The CDR3 contains 13 residues. V was cut by 1 base and J by 4 bases, with 4 bases left in between. Per the germline V gene, CDR1 is SGHVS and CDR2 is FNYEAQ. Full variable domain (outside the CDR3, taken from reference TRBV7-6 and TRBJ2-2): GAGVSQSPRYKVTKRGQDVALRCDPISGHVSLYWYRQALGQGPEFLTYFNYEAQQDKSGLPNDRFSAERPEGSISTLTIQRTEQRDSAMYRCASSLVLTGELFFGEGSRLTVL.